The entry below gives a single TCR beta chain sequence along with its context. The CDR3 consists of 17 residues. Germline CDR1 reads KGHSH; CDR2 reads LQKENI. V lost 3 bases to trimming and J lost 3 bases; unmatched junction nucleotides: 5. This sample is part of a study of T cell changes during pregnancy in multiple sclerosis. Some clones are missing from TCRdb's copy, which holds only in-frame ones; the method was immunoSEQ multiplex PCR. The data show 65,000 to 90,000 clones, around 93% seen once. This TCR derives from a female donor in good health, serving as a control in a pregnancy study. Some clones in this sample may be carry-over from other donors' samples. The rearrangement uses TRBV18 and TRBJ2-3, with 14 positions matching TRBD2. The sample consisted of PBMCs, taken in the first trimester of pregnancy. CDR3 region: CASSPGTSGSGTDTQYF. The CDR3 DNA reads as TGTGCCAGCTCACCCGGGACTAGCGGGAGTGGGACAGATACGCAGTATTTT.